The next 13 T cell receptor beta chains were all read from a single sample in a study of blood T cell repertoires in COVID-19. Produced via immunoSEQ multiplex PCR; TCRdb's table is partial and in-frame only. Of roughly 200,000 clones in the sample, roughly 80% were seen once. Input material: PBMCs or T cells enriched from blood (not recorded which). These receptors all come from a woman between 50 and 59 years old who had been exposed to COVID-19.

CDR3 in amino acids: CASSPITSPPFYEQFF. CDR3 sequence (DNA): TGTGCCAGTAGTCCTATAACTAGCCCGCCTTTTTATGAGCAGTTCTTC. This chain connects TRBV19 to TRBJ2-1; tentative D call: TRBD2 (6 bases). The CDR3 length is 16 residues. Trimming stripped 5 bases from V and 8 bases from J, with 22 bases between. The germline CDR1 and CDR2 sequences are LNHDA and SQIVND (reference sequence). The complete variable domain, with remaining parts taken from reference TRBV19 and TRBJ2-1, reads DGGITQSPKYLFRKEGQNVTLSCEQNLNHDAMYWYRQDPGQGLRLIYYSQIVNDFQKGDIAEGYSVSREKKESFPLTVTSAQKNPTAFYLCASSPITSPPFYEQFFGPGTRLTVL.

This chain joins TRBV6-5 and TRBJ1-2; TRBD1 is a possible D gene (6 bases). The CDR3 is made up of 14 amino acids. With 8 bases removed from V and 4 bases from J, the gap between germline ends came to 17 bases. Per germline, CDR1 MNHEY and CDR2 SVGAGI. The DNA of the CDR3 is TGTGCCAGCCTAGGGGCCACCAGGGGCTATGGCTACACCTTC. This encodes CASLGATRGYGYTF.

The genes are TRBV4-3 and TRBJ1-1; 7 bases line up with TRBD1. Germline V lookup: CDR1 LGHNA, CDR2 YSLEER. This CDR3 has 16 amino acids. V shed 1 base and J 2 bases; nucleotides not matched to a gene: 7. CDR3 nucleotide sequence: TGCGCCAGCAGCCAAGGCTTAGACAGGGCAAACACTGAAGCTTTCTTT. Translating gives CASSQGLDRANTEAFF.

The V gene is TRBV30, the J gene TRBJ2-1; D is perhaps TRBD1 (6 bases). V was shortened by 8 bases and J by 3 bases, with 17 bases between the two germline ends. The CDR3 length is 14 residues. CDR1 and CDR2 from the germline V gene are GTSNPN and SVGIG (reference sequence). This CDR3 reads CAGTHPGVYNEQFF. The CDR3 nucleotides read TGTGCCGGGACACACCCCGGGGTCTACAATGAGCAGTTCTTC.

The chain recombines TRBV28 with TRBJ1-5; 11 nucleotides line up with TRBD1. Unmatched junction bases numbered 5, after V lost 6 bases and J lost 4 bases. The CDR3 sequence is 15 residues long. The germline CDR1 and CDR2 sequences are MDHEN and SYDVKM. CDR3 nucleotide sequence: TGTGCCAGCAGCGGGGGGACAGGGGGGAATCAGCCCCAGCATTTT. Translated: CASSGGTGGNQPQHF.

The chain has TRBV30 and TRBJ2-3; D is perhaps TRBD1 (6 bases). This CDR3 spans 14 amino acids. From germline, CDR1 is GTSNPN and CDR2 SVGIG (reference sequence). Trimming stripped 2 bases from V and 5 bases from J, with 14 bases between. CDR3 sequence reads: CAWSTMGAGDTQYF. As DNA, the CDR3 is TGTGCCTGGAGTACAATGGGGGCGGGAGATACGCAGTATTTT.

The V and J genes are TRBV6-5 and TRBJ1-2, with D perhaps TRBD1 (5 bases). Trimming took off 0 bases at V and 7 bases at J, with 18 bases between the two ends. This CDR3 region has 16 residues. The V gene's germline CDR1 is MNHEY and CDR2 SVGAGI. The CDR3 DNA follows: TGTGCCAGCAGTTACTCGAACGATCAGGGCTCCCGTGGCTACACCTTC. Amino acid sequence: CASSYSNDQGSRGYTF.

The chain couples TRBV3-1 (or the pseudogene TRBV3-2) to TRBJ1-2, with D unclear. Germline V gene data show CDR1 as LGHDT and CDR2 as YNNKEL (reference sequence). Trimming removed 5 bases from V and 6 bases from J, with 10 bases in between. The CDR3 spans 12 residues. As DNA, the CDR3 is TGTGCCAGCAGCAAGAGGTCTCATGGCTACACCTTC. Translated, it gives CASSKRSHGYTF.

The rearrangement joins TRBV6-5 to TRBJ1-2, with 8 positions matching TRBD1. V dropped 6 bases and J dropped 2; count of bases not matched to a gene: 8. The CDR3 totals 15 residues. Germline V CDR1 and CDR2: MNHEY, SVGAGI. CDR3: CASRPLDRGNYGYTF. Here the CDR3 DNA reads TGTGCCAGCAGGCCCCTAGACAGGGGAAACTATGGCTACACCTTC.

The rearrangement joins TRBV3-1 (or the pseudogene TRBV3-2) to TRBJ1-1; D is unclear. V was shortened by 5 bases and J by 0 bases, with 16 bases between the two germline ends. Germline V gene lookup returns CDR1 LGHDT and CDR2 YNNKEL (reference sequence). The CDR3 has 16 amino acids. The CDR3 DNA is TGTGCCAGCAGCTCACCCCCCCGAGGGCTGAACACTGAAGCTTTCTTT. Encoded protein: CASSSPPRGLNTEAFF.

This clone was observed a single time. The rearrangement joins TRBV7-9 to TRBJ2-3; 11 positions match TRBD1. With V trimmed by 5 bases and J by 3 bases, 7 bases remained unmatched. This CDR3 spans 16 amino acids. Germline V lookup: CDR1 SEHNR, CDR2 FQNEAQ (reference sequence). CDR3: CASSTRDRGGTDTQYF. The CDR3 region has the DNA TGTGCCAGCAGCACTCGGGACAGGGGGGGTACAGATACGCAGTATTTT.

The genes are TRBV2 and TRBJ1-5; D call uncertain. Per the germline V gene, CDR1 is SNHLY and CDR2 is FYNNEI. The germline V and J ends were trimmed by 5 bases and 4 bases, with 12 bases remaining between them. CDR3 length equals 14 residues. DNA for the CDR3: TGTGCCAGCAGTTACGTTCACAGTAATCAGCCCCAGCATTTT. It specifies CASSYVHSNQPQHF.

The chain combines TRBV7-9 with TRBJ1-5; D ambiguous. The V and J ends lost 1 base and 0 bases respectively, with 13 bases between them. This CDR3 comprises 17 residues. The germline CDR1 and CDR2 sequences are SEHNR and FQNEAQ (reference sequence). The CDR3, as DNA: TGTGCCAGCAGCTTAGGGGCGGGAGTTAATAGCAATCAGCCCCAGCATTTT. This codes for CASSLGAGVNSNQPQHF. The whole variable domain, filled in from reference TRBV7-9 and TRBJ1-5, reads DTGVSQNPRHKITKRGQNVTFRCDPISEHNRLYWYRQTLGQGPEFLTYFQNEAQLEKSRLLSDRFSAERPKGSFSTLEIQRTEQGDSAMYLCASSLGAGVNSNQPQHFGDGTRLSIL.